A selection of T cell receptor beta chains follows, all from one sample in a study of T cell responses to AZD1222 COVID-19 vaccine. Assay: immunoSEQ multiplex PCR; the TCRdb copy retains only in-frame clones and omits some. The sample consists of about 150,000 clones, roughly nine tenths of them appearing once. The sample here was peripheral blood, taken 28 days after the second AZD1222 dose. The source of these receptors is an adult who received the AZD1222 COVID-19 vaccine. CDR3s include the opening cysteine and the closing phenylalanine or tryptophan. A D gene is named only where the DNA matches it firmly. The size field is filled for only some rows; it gives once, few, many or a size class.

>.|.|TRBV25-1|TRBJ1-1
TGTGCCAGCAGTGATTATGACTCTGAAGCTTTCTTT
CASSDYDSEAFF
>.|.|TRBV4-1|TRBJ2-3
TGCGCCAGCAGCCAAGAGGGGGGAACAGATACGCAGTATTTT
CASSQEGGTDTQYF
>.|.|TRBV6-6|TRBJ1-2
TGTGCCGCGGGTCAGGGCCGTGCGCTTTATGGCTACACCTTC
CAAGQGRALYGYTF
>.|.|TRBV30|TRBJ1-3
TGTGCCTGGAGTGCAGCAAGGGGTTTCGACACCATATATTTT
CAWSAARGFDTIYF
>.|.|TRBV19|TRBJ1-5
TGTGCCAGTAGTATTGAGAATCAGCCCCAGCATTTT
CASSIENQPQHF
>.|.|TRBV1|TRBJ2-3
TGCACCAGCAGCCAATGCAGGCGGGAGGGCCGTTATACGCAGTATTTT
CTSSQCRREGRYTQYF
>.|.|TRBV27|TRBJ1-1
TGTGCCAGCAGTTTAACGCGGGGGACGGGTGAAGCTTTCTTT
CASSLTRGTGEAFF
>.|TRBD1|TRBV6-2/TRBV6-3|TRBJ2-5
TGTGCCAGCAGCTCCCGGGACAGGAAGATAGAGACCCAGTACTTC
CASSSRDRKIETQYF
>.|.|TRBV7-2|TRBJ2-3
TGTGCCAGCAGACCGGGACTTAGCACAGATACGCAGTATTTT
CASRPGLSTDTQYF
>few|TRBD2|TRBV13|TRBJ2-5
TGTGCCAGCAGCTTAGTTTATGGGGCTAGCGGGAGGAAAGAGACCCAGTACTTC
CASSLVYGASGRKETQYF
>.|.|TRBV7-8|TRBJ2-3
TGTGCCAGCAGCCTCCGAAGACTCACAGATACGCAGTATTTT
CASSLRRLTDTQYF
>.|.|TRBV30|TRBJ2-7
TGTGCCTGGAGTGTACAGGGTCTCTACGAGCAGTACTTC
CAWSVQGLYEQYF
>.|.|TRBV15|TRBJ2-4
TGTGCCACCAGCAGGGAGACTTCAGGGGTACGAAACATTCAGTACTTC
CATSRETSGVRNIQYF
>.|TRBD2|TRBV7-2|TRBJ2-7
TGTGCCAGCAGCTTGTGGGTTAGCGGGAGGACCCCCTACGAGCAGTACTTC
CASSLWVSGRTPYEQYF
>.|.|TRBV7-7|TRBJ1-3
TGTGCCAGCAGCTTATACACCCCATATCTGGGAAACACCATATATTTT
CASSLYTPYLGNTIYF
>.|.|TRBV20-1|TRBJ1-4
TGCAGTGCCCCAGAGAAGGAAAAACTGTTTTTT
CSAPEKEKLFF
>.|.|TRBV7-8|TRBJ1-3
TGTGCCAGCAGCTTTTTCAGGGGAGGGACTGGAAACACCATATATTTT
CASSFFRGGTGNTIYF
>once|.|TRBV6-5|TRBJ1-1
TGTGCCAGCAGTTACTCGAGCAGTCCCGTGAACACTGAAGCTTTCTTT
CASSYSSSPVNTEAFF
>once|.|TRBV7-9|TRBJ2-3
TGTGCCAGCAGCTTATTTCCGACACGACCGTCAGATACGCAGTATTTT
CASSLFPTRPSDTQYF
>.|.|TRBV5-1|TRBJ2-3
TGCGCCAGCGCCCTAGTGATCTACACAGATACGCAGTATTTT
CASALVIYTDTQYF
>.|.|TRBV2|TRBJ2-7
TGTGCCAGCGGACTGACCTCCTACGAGCAGTACTTC
CASGLTSYEQYF
>.|.|TRBV6-6|TRBJ1-2
TGTGCCAGCAGTTACTCCAGGACAAACGGCTACACCTTC
CASSYSRTNGYTF
>once|TRBD1|TRBV30|TRBJ1-1
TGTGCCTGGAGTACAGGGGTGGGGGTCACTGAAGCTTTCTTT
CAWSTGVGVTEAFF
>.|TRBD1|TRBV29-1|TRBJ1-1
TGCAGCGTCGACAGGGATGCTGAAGCTTTCTTT
CSVDRDAEAFF
>.|.|TRBV5-6|TRBJ1-2
TGTGCCAGCAGCTTGGACAGGGACTATGGCTACACCTTC
CASSLDRDYGYTF
>.|.|TRBV2|TRBJ2-5
TGTGCCAGCAGCGGGATCCAAGAGACCCAGTACTTC
CASSGIQETQYF
>.|.|TRBV6-5|TRBJ1-1
TGTGCCAGCAGTTCCCGGGACACTAACACTGAAGCTTTCTTT
CASSSRDTNTEAFF
>.|TRBD1|TRBV7-2|TRBJ2-7
TGTGCCAGCAGCTTAGGGGGGCAGGGGGCCCCCTACGAGCAGTACTTC
CASSLGGQGAPYEQYF
>.|.|TRBV3-1/TRBV3-2|TRBJ2-7
TGTGCCAGCAGCCATGAGGGAGAAGAACTATATGCCTACGAGCAGTACTTC
CASSHEGEELYAYEQYF
>.|.|TRBV30|TRBJ1-1
TGTGCCTGGAGCCAAGGTAGTAACTCGAACACTGAAGCTTTCTTT
CAWSQGSNSNTEAFF
>.|.|TRBV5-6|TRBJ2-5
TGTGCCAGCAGCCTCCCCGGTATCCAAGAGACCCAGTACTTC
CASSLPGIQETQYF
>few|.|TRBV6-5|TRBJ1-1
TGTGCCAGCAGTTACTCGAAGAACACTGAAGCTTTCTTT
CASSYSKNTEAFF
>.|.|TRBV19|TRBJ1-5
TGTGCCAGTAGTGGGGAGAGGGGGCAGCCCCAGCATTTT
CASSGERGQPQHF
>.|.|TRBV29-1|TRBJ2-1
TGCAGCGTTGAATTTCGGGACAATGAGCAGTTCTTC
CSVEFRDNEQFF
>few|.|TRBV9|TRBJ1-1
TGTGCCAGCAGCGTAGGGGCGGGGGTCGGAGGGAACACTGAAGCTTTCTTT
CASSVGAGVGGNTEAFF
>.|.|TRBV13|TRBJ2-5
TGTGCCAGCAGCTTAAAGGTAACGGGAGAGACCCAGTACTTC
CASSLKVTGETQYF
>.|TRBD2|TRBV3-1/TRBV3-2|TRBJ2-2
TGTGCCAGCAGCCGAGGACTAGCGGGAGTCACCGGGGAGCTGTTTTTT
CASSRGLAGVTGELFF
>once|TRBD1|TRBV11-3|TRBJ1-2
TGTGCCAGCAGCGCAAGTGACAGGGTTTGGGCCTATGGCTACACCTTC
CASSASDRVWAYGYTF
>.|.|TRBV6-2/TRBV6-3|TRBJ1-1
TGTGCCAGCAGTTGGATGAACACTGAAGCTTTCTTT
CASSWMNTEAFF
>.|.|TRBV19|TRBJ1-2
TGTGCCAGTAGTATAGAGCAGGACATCTATGGCTACACCTTC
CASSIEQDIYGYTF
>.|.|TRBV7-9|TRBJ2-1
TGTGCCAGCAGCTTTGGTGAGCAGTTCTTC
CASSFGEQFF
>.|TRBD2|TRBV3-1/TRBV3-2|TRBJ2-1
TGTGCCAGCAGCCCAGCATCGGGGACTAGCGGGGGGCAGTTCTTC
CASSPASGTSGGQFF
>.|.|TRBV5-4|TRBJ1-2
TGTGCCAGCAGCTTGGACGGGAATCCGGGTGGCTACACCTTC
CASSLDGNPGGYTF
>.|TRBD2|TRBV12-5|TRBJ2-7
TGTGTTAGTGGTTTGACGACTAGCGGGAGGGCCTACGAGCAGTACTTC
CVSGLTTSGRAYEQYF
>.|.|TRBV18|TRBJ2-3
TGTGCCAGCTCAACCGCCCGGGCAGATACGCAGTATTTT
CASSTARADTQYF
>.|.|TRBV30|TRBJ2-3
TGTGCCTGGATCCGGTTTGGGGGGGCGAAGGATACGCAGTATTTT
CAWIRFGGAKDTQYF
>.|.|TRBV7-2|TRBJ1-4
TGTGCCAGCAGCCTCTCGACAGGCCTTAATGAAAAACTGTTTTTT
CASSLSTGLNEKLFF
>.|TRBD2|TRBV5-1|TRBJ2-5
TGCGCCAGCAGCGGGGGGGAGACAGTCCAAGAGACCCAGTACTTC
CASSGGETVQETQYF
>.|.|TRBV2|TRBJ1-4
TGTGCCAGCACCAGAACAACTAATGAAAAACTGTTTTTT
CASTRTTNEKLFF
>.|TRBD1|TRBV7-7|TRBJ1-1
TGTGCCAGCAGCCGAAGGACAGGGACTGAAGCTTTCTTT
CASSRRTGTEAFF
>.|.|TRBV5-1|TRBJ2-2
TGCGCCAGCAGCGGGATCGGGGGGAACACCGGGGAGCTGTTTTTT
CASSGIGGNTGELFF
>.|TRBD2|TRBV10-1|TRBJ2-3
TGCGCCAGCACCCAATATACTACTAGCGGGAGGGCGTCAGATACGCAGTATTTT
CASTQYTTSGRASDTQYF